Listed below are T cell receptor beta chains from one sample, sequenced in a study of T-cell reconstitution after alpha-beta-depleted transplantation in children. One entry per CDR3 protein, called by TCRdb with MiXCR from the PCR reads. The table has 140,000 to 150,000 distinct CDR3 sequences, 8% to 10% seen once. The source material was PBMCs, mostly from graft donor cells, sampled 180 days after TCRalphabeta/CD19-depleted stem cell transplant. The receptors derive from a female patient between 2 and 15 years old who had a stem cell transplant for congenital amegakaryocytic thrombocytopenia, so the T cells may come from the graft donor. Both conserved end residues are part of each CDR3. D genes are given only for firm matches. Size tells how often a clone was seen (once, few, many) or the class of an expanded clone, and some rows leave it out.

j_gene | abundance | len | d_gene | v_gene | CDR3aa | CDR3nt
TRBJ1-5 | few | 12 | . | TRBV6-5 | CASRTSNQPQHF | TGTGCCAGCAGAACCTCTAATCAGCCCCAGCATTTT
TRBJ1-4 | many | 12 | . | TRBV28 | CASSKRAEKLFF | TGTGCCAGCAGTAAACGCGCTGAAAAACTGTTTTTT
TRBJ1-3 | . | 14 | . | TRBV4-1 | CASSQDPIGNTIYF | TGCGCCAGCAGCCAAGACCCGATTGGAAACACCATATATTTT
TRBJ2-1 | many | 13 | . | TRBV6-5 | CASSFDLYNEQFF | TGTGCCAGCAGTTTCGACCTGTACAATGAGCAGTTCTTC
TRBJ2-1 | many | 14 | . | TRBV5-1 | CASSLVRRANEQFF | TGCGCCAGCAGCTTAGTTAGGCGGGCCAATGAGCAGTTCTTC
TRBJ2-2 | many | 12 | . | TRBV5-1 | CASSWGTGELFF | TGCGCCAGCAGCTGGGGAACCGGGGAGCTGTTTTTT
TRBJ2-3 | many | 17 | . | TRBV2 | CASSGAFGGFDTDTQYF | TGTGCCAGCAGTGGTGCCTTCGGGGGCTTCGACACAGATACGCAGTATTTT
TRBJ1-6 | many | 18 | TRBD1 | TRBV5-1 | CASSLEGIGQGRNSPLHF | TGCGCCAGCAGCCTCGAGGGGATCGGACAGGGTCGGAATTCACCCCTCCACTTT
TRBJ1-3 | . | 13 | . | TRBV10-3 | CAISSLSGNTIYF | TGTGCCATCTCCTCACTCTCTGGAAACACCATATATTTT
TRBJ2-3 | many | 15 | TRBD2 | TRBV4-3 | CASSQGGSRTDTQYF | TGCGCCAGCAGCCAAGGCGGGAGTAGGACAGATACGCAGTATTTT
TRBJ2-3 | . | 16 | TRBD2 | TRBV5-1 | CASSKRLAGAGDTQYF | TGCGCCAGCAGCAAGAGACTAGCGGGGGCTGGAGATACGCAGTATTTT
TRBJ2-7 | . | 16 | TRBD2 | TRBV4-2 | CASSQPAGGLGYEQYF | TGTGCCAGCAGCCAGCCCGCGGGGGGCCTTGGGTACGAGCAGTACTTC
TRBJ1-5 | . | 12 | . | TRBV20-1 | CSAREPYQPQHF | TGCAGTGCTAGAGAGCCCTATCAGCCCCAGCATTTT
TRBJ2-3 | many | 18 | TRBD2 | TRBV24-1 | CATSATSEVAGPIDTQYF | TGTGCCACCAGTGCCACCTCGGAGGTAGCGGGGCCCATAGATACGCAGTATTTT
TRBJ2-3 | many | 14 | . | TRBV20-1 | CSARDLDTTDTQYF | TGCAGTGCTAGAGATCTTGACACCACAGATACGCAGTATTTT
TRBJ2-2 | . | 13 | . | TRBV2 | CASGCGYTGELFF | TGTGCCAGCGGTTGCGGATACACCGGGGAGCTGTTTTTT
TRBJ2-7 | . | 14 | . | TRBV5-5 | CASSLVGGGGEQYF | TGTGCCAGCAGCTTGGTTGGTGGGGGTGGAGAGCAGTACTTC
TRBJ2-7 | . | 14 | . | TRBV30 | CAWRATGHTYEQYF | TGTGCCTGGAGGGCAACGGGACACACCTACGAGCAGTACTTC
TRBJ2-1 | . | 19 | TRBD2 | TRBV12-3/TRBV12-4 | CASSSMKTGTSGGIHEQFF | TGTGCCAGCAGTTCAATGAAAACCGGGACTAGCGGGGGGATTCATGAGCAGTTCTTC
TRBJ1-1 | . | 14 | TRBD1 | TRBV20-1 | CSAPRTGWSTEAFF | TGCAGTGCTCCTCGGACAGGGTGGAGCACTGAAGCTTTCTTT
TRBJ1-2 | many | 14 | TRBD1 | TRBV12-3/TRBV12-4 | CASRRDSPIYGYTF | TGTGCCAGCAGAAGGGACAGCCCTATCTATGGCTACACCTTC
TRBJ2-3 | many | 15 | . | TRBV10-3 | CAISDSWGSTDTQYF | TGTGCCATCAGTGATTCATGGGGGAGCACAGATACGCAGTATTTT
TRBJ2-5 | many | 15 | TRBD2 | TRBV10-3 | CAISGLAGPQETQYF | TGTGCCATCAGCGGACTAGCGGGGCCTCAAGAGACCCAGTACTTC
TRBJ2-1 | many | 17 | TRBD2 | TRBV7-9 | CASRTGLAGAPYNEQFF | TGTGCCAGCAGGACTGGGCTAGCGGGAGCCCCCTACAATGAGCAGTTCTTC
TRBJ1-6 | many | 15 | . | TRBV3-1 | CASSQLRGGDSPLHF | TGTGCCAGCAGCCAATTACGGGGCGGCGATTCACCCCTCCACTTT
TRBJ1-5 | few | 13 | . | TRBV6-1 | CASVPRSNQPQHF | TGTGCCAGCGTCCCCCGCAGTAATCAGCCCCAGCATTTT
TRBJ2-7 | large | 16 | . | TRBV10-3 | CAISEGRIFSSYEQYF | TGTGCCATCAGTGAAGGACGGATCTTCTCCTCCTACGAGCAGTACTTC
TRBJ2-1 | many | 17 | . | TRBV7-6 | CASSSGYDGGAYNEQFF | TGTGCCAGCAGCTCCGGGTACGATGGAGGCGCCTACAATGAGCAGTTCTTC
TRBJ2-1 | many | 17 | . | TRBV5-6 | CASSTTQAGHSYNEQFF | TGTGCCAGCAGCACCACACAAGCGGGACACTCCTACAATGAGCAGTTCTTC
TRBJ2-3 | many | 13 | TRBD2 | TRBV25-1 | CASSELAGGTQYF | TGTGCCAGCAGTGAATTGGCGGGAGGTACGCAGTATTTT
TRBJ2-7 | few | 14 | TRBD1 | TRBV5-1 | CASSFRDRGREQYF | TGCGCCAGCAGCTTCCGGGACAGGGGGCGCGAGCAGTACTTC
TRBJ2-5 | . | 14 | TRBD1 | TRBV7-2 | CASSAHRGQETQYF | TGTGCCAGCAGCGCTCACAGGGGCCAAGAGACCCAGTACTTC
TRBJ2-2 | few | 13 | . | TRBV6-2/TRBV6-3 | CACESGEAGELFF | TGTGCCTGCGAGTCCGGGGAGGCCGGGGAGCTGTTTTTT